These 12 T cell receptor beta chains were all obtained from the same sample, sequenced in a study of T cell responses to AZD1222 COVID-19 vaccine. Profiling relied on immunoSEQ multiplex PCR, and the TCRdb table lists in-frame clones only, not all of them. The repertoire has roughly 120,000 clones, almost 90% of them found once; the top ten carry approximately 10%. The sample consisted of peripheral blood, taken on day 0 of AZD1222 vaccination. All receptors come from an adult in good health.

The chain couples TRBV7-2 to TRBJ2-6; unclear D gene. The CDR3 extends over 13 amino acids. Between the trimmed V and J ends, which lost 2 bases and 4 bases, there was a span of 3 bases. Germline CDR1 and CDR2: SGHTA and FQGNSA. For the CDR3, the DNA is TGTGCCAGCAGCTTATGGGGGGCCAACGTCCTGACTTTC. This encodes CASSLWGANVLTF.

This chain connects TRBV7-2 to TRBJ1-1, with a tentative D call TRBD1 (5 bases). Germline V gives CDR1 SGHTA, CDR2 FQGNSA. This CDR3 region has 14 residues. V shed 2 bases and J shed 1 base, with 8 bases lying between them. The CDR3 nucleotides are TGTGCCAGCAGCTTAAAGGACACGAACACTGAAGCTTTCTTT. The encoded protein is CASSLKDTNTEAFF.

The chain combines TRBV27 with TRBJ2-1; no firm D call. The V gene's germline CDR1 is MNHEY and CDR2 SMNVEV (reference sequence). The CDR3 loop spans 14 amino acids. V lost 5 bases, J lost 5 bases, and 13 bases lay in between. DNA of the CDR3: TGTGCCAGCAGTGTGCGGAGTATAAACAATGAGCAGTTCTTC. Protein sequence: CASSVRSINNEQFF.

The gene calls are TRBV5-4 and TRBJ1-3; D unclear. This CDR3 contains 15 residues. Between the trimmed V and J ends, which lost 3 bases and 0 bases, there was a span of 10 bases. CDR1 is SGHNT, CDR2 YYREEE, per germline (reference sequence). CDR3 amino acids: CASSYREGSGNTIYF. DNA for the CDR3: TGTGCCAGCAGCTACCGGGAGGGCTCTGGAAACACCATATATTTT.

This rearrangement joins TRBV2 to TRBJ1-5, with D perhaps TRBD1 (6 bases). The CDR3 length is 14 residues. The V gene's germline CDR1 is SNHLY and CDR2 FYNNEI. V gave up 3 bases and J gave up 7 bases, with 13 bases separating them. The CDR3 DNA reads TGTGCCAGCAGTGACTTCGGGGGGCGGCAGCCCCAGCATTTT. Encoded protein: CASSDFGGRQPQHF. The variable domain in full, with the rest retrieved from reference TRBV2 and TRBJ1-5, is EPEVTQTPSHQVTQMGQEVILRCVPISNHLYFYWYRQILGQKVEFLVSFYNNEISEKSEIFDDQFSVERPDGSNFTLKIRSTKLEDSAMYFCASSDFGGRQPQHFGDGTRLSIL.

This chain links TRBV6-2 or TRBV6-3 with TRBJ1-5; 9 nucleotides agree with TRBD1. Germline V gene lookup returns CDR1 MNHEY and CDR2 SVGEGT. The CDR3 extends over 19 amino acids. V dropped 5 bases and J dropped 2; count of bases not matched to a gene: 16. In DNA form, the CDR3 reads TGTGCCAGCAGTCTCCTGACAGGGGGGGAACTTAATGGCAATCAGCCCCAGCATTTT. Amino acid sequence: CASSLLTGGELNGNQPQHF.

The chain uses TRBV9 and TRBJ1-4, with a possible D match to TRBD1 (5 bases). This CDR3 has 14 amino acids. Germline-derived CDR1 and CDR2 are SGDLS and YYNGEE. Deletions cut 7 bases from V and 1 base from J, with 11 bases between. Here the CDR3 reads CASSPGRTNEKLFF. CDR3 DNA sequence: TGTGCCAGCTCTCCGGGACGAACTAATGAAAAACTGTTTTTT.

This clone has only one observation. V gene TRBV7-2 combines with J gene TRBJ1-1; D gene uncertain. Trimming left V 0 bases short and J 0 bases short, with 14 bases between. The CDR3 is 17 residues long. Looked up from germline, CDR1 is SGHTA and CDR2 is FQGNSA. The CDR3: CASSLARVSSMNTEAFF. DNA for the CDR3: TGTGCCAGCAGCTTAGCGAGGGTATCGTCCATGAACACTGAAGCTTTCTTT.

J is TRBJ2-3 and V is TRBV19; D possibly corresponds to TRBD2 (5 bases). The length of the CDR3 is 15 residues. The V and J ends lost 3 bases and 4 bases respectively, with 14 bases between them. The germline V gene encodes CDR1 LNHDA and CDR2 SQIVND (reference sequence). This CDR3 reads CASSMRTGFADTQYF. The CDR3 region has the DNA TGTGCCAGTAGTATGCGGACGGGGTTTGCAGATACGCAGTATTTT.

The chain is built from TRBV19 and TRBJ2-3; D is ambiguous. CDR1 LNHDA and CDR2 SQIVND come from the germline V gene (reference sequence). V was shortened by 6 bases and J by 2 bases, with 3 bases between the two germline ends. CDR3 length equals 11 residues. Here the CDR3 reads CASSDTDTQYF. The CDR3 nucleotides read TGTGCCAGTAGCGACACAGATACGCAGTATTTT.

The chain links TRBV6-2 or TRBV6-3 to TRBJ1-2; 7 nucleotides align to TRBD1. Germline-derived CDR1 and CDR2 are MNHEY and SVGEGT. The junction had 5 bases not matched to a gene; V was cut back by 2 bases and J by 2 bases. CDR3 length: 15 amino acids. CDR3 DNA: TGTGCCAGCAGTTACAGGGGGCTGATCAACTATGGCTACACCTTC. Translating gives CASSYRGLINYGYTF.

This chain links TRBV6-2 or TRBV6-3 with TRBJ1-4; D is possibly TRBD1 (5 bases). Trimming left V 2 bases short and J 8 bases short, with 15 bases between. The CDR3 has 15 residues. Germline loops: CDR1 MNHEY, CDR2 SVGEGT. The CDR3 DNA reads TGTGCCAGCAGTTACGGGGCAGGGAGACGGGAAAAACTGTTTTTT. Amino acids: CASSYGAGRREKLFF.